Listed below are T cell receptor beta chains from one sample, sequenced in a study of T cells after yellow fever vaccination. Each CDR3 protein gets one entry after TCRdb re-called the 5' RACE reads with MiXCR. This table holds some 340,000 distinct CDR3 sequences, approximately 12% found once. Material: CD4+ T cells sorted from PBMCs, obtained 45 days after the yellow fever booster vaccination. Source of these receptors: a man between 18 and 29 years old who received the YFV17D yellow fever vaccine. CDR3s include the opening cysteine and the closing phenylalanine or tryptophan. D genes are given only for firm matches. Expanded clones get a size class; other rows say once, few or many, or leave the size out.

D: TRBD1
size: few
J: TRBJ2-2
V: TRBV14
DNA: TGTGCCAGCAGCCTGTTACGGGACAGGCTCACCGGGGAGCTGTTTTTT
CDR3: CASSLLRDRLTGELFF

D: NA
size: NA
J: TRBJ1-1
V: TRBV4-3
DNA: TGCGCCAGCAGCCGCCTCACGGCAGGGTGGACTGAAGCTTTCTTT
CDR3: CASSRLTAGWTEAFF

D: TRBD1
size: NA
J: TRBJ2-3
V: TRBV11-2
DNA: TGTGCCAGCAGCCCAACGACAGGGGGCTCAGATACGCAGTATTTT
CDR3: CASSPTTGGSDTQYF

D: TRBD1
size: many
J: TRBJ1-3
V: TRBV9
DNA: TGTGCCAGCAGCGCGCAGGGGGCGGCGGGAAACACCATATATTTT
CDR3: CASSAQGAAGNTIYF

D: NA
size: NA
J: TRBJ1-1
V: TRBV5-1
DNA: TGCGCCAGCAGGAACAGCGCTATGAACACTGAAGCTTTCTTT
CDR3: CASRNSAMNTEAFF

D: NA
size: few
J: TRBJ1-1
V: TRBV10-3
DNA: TGTGCCATCAGGGAGACCGGGGACACTGAAGCTTTCTTT
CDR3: CAIRETGDTEAFF

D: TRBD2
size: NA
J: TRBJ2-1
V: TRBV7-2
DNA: TGTGCCAGCAGCCGCACTAGCGGGGGGTTCTCCTACAATGAGCAGTTCTTC
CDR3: CASSRTSGGFSYNEQFF

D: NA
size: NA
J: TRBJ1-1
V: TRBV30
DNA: TGTGCCTGGATCCGGTGGGAGACTGAAGCTTTCTTT
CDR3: CAWIRWETEAFF

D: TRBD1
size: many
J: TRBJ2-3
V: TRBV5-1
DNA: TGCGCCAGCAGCCATGGACAGGGGGACACAGATACGCAGTATTTT
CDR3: CASSHGQGDTDTQYF

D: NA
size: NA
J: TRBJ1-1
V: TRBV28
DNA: TGTGCCAGCAGTTTAGGATTGGGAAGGAAGAACACTGAAGCTTTCTTT
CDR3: CASSLGLGRKNTEAFF

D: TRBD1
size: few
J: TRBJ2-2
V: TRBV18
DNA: TGTGCCAGCTCACCACAATTCGGGACAGCAACGAACACCGGGGAGCTGTTTTTT
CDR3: CASSPQFGTATNTGELFF

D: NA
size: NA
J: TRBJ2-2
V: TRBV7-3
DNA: TGTGCCAGCAGCTTAGGCGGGGCTTTGAACACCGGGGAGCTGTTTTTT
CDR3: CASSLGGALNTGELFF

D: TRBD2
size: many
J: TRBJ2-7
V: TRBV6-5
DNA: TGTGCCAGCAGTTCTACTAGCGGGGGGGTCGAGCAGTACTTC
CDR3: CASSSTSGGVEQYF

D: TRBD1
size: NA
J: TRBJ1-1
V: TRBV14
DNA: TGTGCCAGCAGCCAAGCGTGGGACAGGGGATCGTACACTGAAGCTTTCTTT
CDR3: CASSQAWDRGSYTEAFF

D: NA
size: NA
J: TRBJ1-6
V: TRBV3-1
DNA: TGTGCCAGCCGGTGGGGGGGTAGTGTTAATTCACCCCTCCACTTT
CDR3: CASRWGGSVNSPLHF

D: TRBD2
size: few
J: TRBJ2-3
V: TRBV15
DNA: TGTGCCGTCCAGGCGGGGGGGACCACAGATACGCAGTATTTT
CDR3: CAVQAGGTTDTQYF

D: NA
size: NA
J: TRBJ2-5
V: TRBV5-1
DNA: TGCGCCAGCAGGCCACCAACAGCAGGACAAGAGACCCAGTACTTC
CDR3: CASRPPTAGQETQYF

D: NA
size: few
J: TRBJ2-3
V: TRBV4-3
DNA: TGCGCCAGCAGCCAAGAGAAAGGGCTACGGGTTACGCAGTATTTT
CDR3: CASSQEKGLRVTQYF

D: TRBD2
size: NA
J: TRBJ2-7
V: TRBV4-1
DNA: TGCGCCAGCAGCCTACCCAGAGAGCGGGGGAAGTCCTACGAGCAGTACTTC
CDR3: CASSLPRERGKSYEQYF

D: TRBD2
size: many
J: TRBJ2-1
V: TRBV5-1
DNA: TGCGCCAGCAGCTTGGCCAGGAGCGGGGGGCTGGATGAGCAGTTCTTC
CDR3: CASSLARSGGLDEQFF

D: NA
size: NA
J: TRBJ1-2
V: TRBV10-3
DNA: TGTGCCATCAGTGCCCGGTGGACCTATGGCTACACCTTC
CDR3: CAISARWTYGYTF

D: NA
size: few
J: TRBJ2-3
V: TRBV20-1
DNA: TGCAGTGCTAACCCCCCGTGGGGGGCGAGGGGAGATACGCAGTATTTT
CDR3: CSANPPWGARGDTQYF

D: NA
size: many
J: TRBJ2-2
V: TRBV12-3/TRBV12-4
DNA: TGTGCCAGCAGTGTTCAGGGGATCGGGGAGCTGTTTTTT
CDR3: CASSVQGIGELFF

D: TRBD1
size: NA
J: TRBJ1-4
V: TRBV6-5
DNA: TGTGCCAGCAGTCTACAGGGGGCGGCTGAAAAACTGTTTTTT
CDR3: CASSLQGAAEKLFF

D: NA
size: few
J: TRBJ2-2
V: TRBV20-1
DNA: TGCAGAAGAAAATCAGCGAACAGCACCGGGGAGCTGTTTTTT
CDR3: CRRKSANSTGELFF

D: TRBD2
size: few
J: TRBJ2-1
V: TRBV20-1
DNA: TGCAGTGCTGGGGAGCGGGGGCACAATGAGCAGTTCTTC
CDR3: CSAGERGHNEQFF

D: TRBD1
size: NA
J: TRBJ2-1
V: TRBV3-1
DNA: TGTGCCAGTCGGACAGGGGGGTACAATGAGCAGTTCTTC
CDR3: CASRTGGYNEQFF

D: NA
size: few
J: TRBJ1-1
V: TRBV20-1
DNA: TGCAGTGCTAGAGACTCCCGGGCGGGAATGAACACTGAAGCTTTCTTT
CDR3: CSARDSRAGMNTEAFF

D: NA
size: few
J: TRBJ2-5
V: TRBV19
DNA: TGTGCCAGTAGTATACTTGGCCAGGGGTCGGAGACCCAGTACTTC
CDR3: CASSILGQGSETQYF

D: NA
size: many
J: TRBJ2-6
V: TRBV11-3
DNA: TGTGCCAGCAGCTTAACATCTGCTCGCTTCTCTGGGGCCAACGTCCTGACTTTC
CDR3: CASSLTSARFSGANVLTF

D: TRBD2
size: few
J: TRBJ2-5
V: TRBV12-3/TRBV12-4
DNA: TGTGCCAGCAGTTACAGGACTAGCGGGGGGTACCAAGAGACCCAGTACTTC
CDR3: CASSYRTSGGYQETQYF

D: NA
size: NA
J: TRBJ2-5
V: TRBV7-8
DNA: TGTGCCAGCAGCTTGAATCCGCAGTACTTC
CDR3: CASSLNPQYF

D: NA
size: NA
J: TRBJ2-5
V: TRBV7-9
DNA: TGTGCCAGCAGCTATGCTCTGGGGGGCCACGGAGAGACCCAGTACTTC
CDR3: CASSYALGGHGETQYF

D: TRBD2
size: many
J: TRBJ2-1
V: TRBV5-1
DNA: TGCGCCAGCAGCGGGGGGGACCCACGGATCCCCAATGAGCAGTTCTTC
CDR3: CASSGGDPRIPNEQFF

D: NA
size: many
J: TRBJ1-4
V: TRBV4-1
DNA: TGCGCCAGCAGCCTCCTAATGGGTGAAAAACTGTTTTTT
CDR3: CASSLLMGEKLFF

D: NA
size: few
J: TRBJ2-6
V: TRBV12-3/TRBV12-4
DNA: TGTGCCAGCAGTTTAGGGTCTTCCTCTGGGGCCAACGTCCTGACTTTC
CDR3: CASSLGSSSGANVLTF

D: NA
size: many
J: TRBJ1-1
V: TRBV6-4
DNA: TGTGCCAGCAGCGACGACAAGGGGGAAGCTTTCTTT
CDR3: CASSDDKGEAFF

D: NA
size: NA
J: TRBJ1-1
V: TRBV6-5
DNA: TGTGCCAGCAGTTACTCGGTCGGGGGGCGACCCGCTGAAGCTTTCTTT
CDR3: CASSYSVGGRPAEAFF

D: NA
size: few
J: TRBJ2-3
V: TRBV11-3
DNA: TGTGCCAGCAGCTCCTGGGACCGCACAGATACGCAGTATTTT
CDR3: CASSSWDRTDTQYF

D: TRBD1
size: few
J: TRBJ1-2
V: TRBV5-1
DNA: TGCGCCAGCAGCTTCACAGGGGACTATGGCTACACCTTC
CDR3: CASSFTGDYGYTF

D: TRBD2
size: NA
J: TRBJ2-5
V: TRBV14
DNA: TGTGCCAGCAGCCAATTTGCAGGCTGGGGGGGAGCAATCCAAGAGACCCAGTACTTC
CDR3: CASSQFAGWGGAIQETQYF

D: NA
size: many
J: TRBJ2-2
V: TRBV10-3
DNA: TGTGCCATCAGCCCGCGCATCGTCCCGGGGGAGGGGGCGACCGGGGAGCTGTTTTTT
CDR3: CAISPRIVPGEGATGELFF

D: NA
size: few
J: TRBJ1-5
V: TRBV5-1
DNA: TGCGCCAGCAGCTTGTTCACGAATCAGCCCCAGCATTTT
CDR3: CASSLFTNQPQHF

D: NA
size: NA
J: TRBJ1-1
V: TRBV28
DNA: TGTGCCAGCAACCAACCGGCACTAAATGGTAACACTGAAGCTTTCTTT
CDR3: CASNQPALNGNTEAFF